Listed here are 24 T cell receptor beta chains from one sample, sequenced in a study of blood T cell repertoires in COVID-19. Assay: immunoSEQ multiplex PCR; the TCRdb copy retains only in-frame clones and omits some. The sample has about 15,000 clones, approximately 83% seen once; the top ten hold around a third. Sequenced sample: peripheral blood. Receptors originate from a man between 70 and 80 years old in a cohort sampled during active COVID-19.

The chain is built from TRBV9 and TRBJ2-3, with 13 nucleotides matching TRBD2. J lost 5 bases, V lost 4 bases, and 7 bases had no gene match. CDR3 length equals 16 residues. Germline CDR1 SGDLS, CDR2 YYNGEE. Here the CDR3 DNA reads TGTGCCAGCAGCCCTGGACTAGCGGGAGTGCAAGATACGCAGTATTTT. It encodes CASSPGLAGVQDTQYF.

The chain carries TRBV3-1 (or the pseudogene TRBV3-2) and TRBJ2-4, with D possibly matching TRBD1 (6 bases). Trimming removed 3 bases at V and 1 base at J, with 16 bases between. CDR1 LGHDT and CDR2 YNNKEL come from the germline V gene (reference sequence). There are 17 residues in the CDR3. The CDR3, as DNA: TGTGCCAGCAGCCAGAGGGGGTCACCTGGCGCCAAAAACATTCAGTACTTC. Translating gives CASSQRGSPGAKNIQYF.

The CDR3: CASSPRASGRETQYF. Here the CDR3 DNA reads TGTGCCAGCAGCCCCCGGGCCAGCGGGAGGGAGACCCAGTACTTC. J is TRBJ2-5 and V is TRBV7-9; 9 bases agree with TRBD2. The trim removed 5 bases at V and 5 bases at J, leaving 9 bases unmatched. Looked up from germline, CDR1 is SEHNR and CDR2 is FQNEAQ (reference sequence). The CDR3 totals 15 residues.

This sequence joins TRBV30 and TRBJ1-2; TRBD1 matches 9 bases. V lost 4 bases and J lost 4; bases outside the gene matches: 4. The CDR3 sequence is 13 residues long. The germline V gene encodes CDR1 GTSNPN and CDR2 SVGIG (reference sequence). CDR3 in DNA: TGTGCCTGGAAAGGACAGGGGCCCTATGGCTACACCTTC. Translation: CAWKGQGPYGYTF.

This rearrangement joins TRBV19 to TRBJ2-1, with D tentatively TRBD1 (8 bases). The CDR3 loop spans 17 amino acids. Germline V CDR1 and CDR2: LNHDA, SQIVND (reference sequence). Trimming pared 5 bases from V and 6 bases from J, leaving 23 bases between. CDR3 region: CASSVPKQGGGSNEQFF. CDR3 DNA: TGTGCCAGTAGTGTACCTAAACAGGGGGGAGGGAGCAATGAGCAGTTCTTC.

The rearrangement uses TRBV7-3 and TRBJ2-5, with unresolved D. The CDR3 is 13 residues long. Looked up from germline, CDR1 is SGHTA and CDR2 is FQGTGA. Trimming stripped 0 bases from V and 4 bases from J, with 6 bases between. The CDR3 region has the DNA TGTGCCAGCAGCTTAACACAGACAGAGACCCAGTACTTC. This sequence encodes CASSLTQTETQYF.

The gene calls are TRBV7-9 and TRBJ1-5; D might be TRBD1 (6 bases). V lost 0 bases, J lost 6 bases, and 15 bases lay in between. The CDR3 has 16 amino acids. Germline V gene lookup returns CDR1 SEHNR and CDR2 FQNEAQ (reference sequence). The DNA of the CDR3 is TGTGCCAGCAGCTTAGCGGGTGGGGGCTCCGGTCAGCCCCAGCATTTT. Its translation is CASSLAGGGSGQPQHF. The whole variable domain, filled in from reference TRBV7-9 and TRBJ1-5, reads DTGVSQNPRHKITKRGQNVTFRCDPISEHNRLYWYRQTLGQGPEFLTYFQNEAQLEKSRLLSDRFSAERPKGSFSTLEIQRTEQGDSAMYLCASSLAGGGSGQPQHFGDGTRLSIL.

V and J are TRBV6-5 and TRBJ2-1, with D possibly matching TRBD1 (7 bases). Germline values: CDR1 MNHEY, CDR2 SVGAGI. Trimming removed 7 bases at V and 5 bases at J, with 12 bases between. This CDR3 comprises 13 residues. The CDR3 nucleotides read TGTGCCAGCACCAGGGGGGCAAACAATGAGCAGTTCTTC. Amino acid sequence: CASTRGANNEQFF.

The rearrangement uses TRBV5-6 and TRBJ2-5, with a weak D call TRBD2 (5 bases). Germline CDR1 and CDR2: SGHDT and YYEEEE. The CDR3 sequence is 15 residues long. Trimming shortened V by 0 bases and J by 1 base, and 10 bases separated the two germline ends. The DNA of the CDR3 is TGTGCCAGCAGCTTGGTCGGGCTAGCCCAAGAGACCCAGTACTTC. Amino acid sequence: CASSLVGLAQETQYF.

Only one count was recorded for this clone. The chain uses TRBV15 and TRBJ2-3; 7 positions match TRBD2. The CDR3 consists of 16 residues. Trimming took 3 bases from V and 5 from J; bases not matched to a gene: 11. Germline V lookup: CDR1 LNHNV, CDR2 YYDKDF (reference sequence). CDR3 nucleotide sequence: TGTGCCACCAGCAGCCGACTGGTAGCGGGCTTAGATACGCAGTATTTT. Residues: CATSSRLVAGLDTQYF.

The rearrangement links TRBV28 to TRBJ1-5; D is uncertain. Germline V gene lookup returns CDR1 MDHEN and CDR2 SYDVKM. Trimming shortened V by 10 bases and J by 6 bases, and 7 bases separated the two germline ends. CDR3 length: 10 residues. Here the CDR3 reads CATPGQPQHF. The CDR3 DNA sequence: TGTGCCACCCCAGGTCAGCCCCAGCATTTT. The full variable domain, its missing parts supplied by reference TRBV28 and TRBJ1-5, is DVKVTQSSRYLVKRTGEKVFLECVQDMDHENMFWYRQDPGLGLRLIYFSYDVKMKEKGDIPEGYSVSREKKERFSLILESASTNQTSMYLCATPGQPQHFGDGTRLSIL.

J is TRBJ2-7 and V is TRBV3-1 (or the pseudogene TRBV3-2); 11 nucleotides align to TRBD2. The CDR3 runs to 15 residues. Trimming cost V 3 bases and J 7 bases; bases outside gene matches: 8. Germline values: CDR1 LGHDT, CDR2 YNNKEL (reference sequence). CDR3 loop: CASSHGIRTSGEQYF. The CDR3 DNA reads as TGTGCCAGCAGCCATGGTATCCGGACTAGCGGGGAGCAGTACTTC.

V usage is TRBV9 and J usage is TRBJ2-1; the match to TRBD2 covers 11 bases. The germline CDR1 and CDR2 sequences are SGDLS and YYNGEE. After removal of 4 bases from V and 4 bases from J, the junction contained 7 bases not matched to a gene. The CDR3 runs 16 residues. CDR3 bases: TGTGCCAGCAGCTCCTCTAGCGGGAGGAGATACAATGAGCAGTTCTTC. Amino acid sequence: CASSSSSGRRYNEQFF.

V gene TRBV6-4 combines with J gene TRBJ1-1; a weak D match, TRBD1 (5 bases). Trimming stripped 5 bases from V and 2 bases from J, with 9 bases between. CDR3 size: 13 residues. In germline, CDR1 is MRHNA, CDR2 SNTAGT. In nucleotides, the CDR3 is TGTGCCAGCAGTTTACAGGAAAACACTGAAGCTTTCTTT. It codes for CASSLQENTEAFF.

The chain employs TRBV10-1 and TRBJ2-3, with 11 bases that match TRBD2. CDR1 is WNHNN and CDR2 is SYGVQD in the germline V gene (reference sequence). The CDR3 has 16 amino acids. V trimming: 3 bases; J trimming: 2 bases; junction bases outside the gene matches: 4. The CDR3 nucleotides are TGCGCCAGCAGTGAAGCACTAGCGGGAGCCACAGATACGCAGTATTTT. Translating it yields CASSEALAGATDTQYF.

The chain employs TRBV7-2 and TRBJ1-5; no clear D. Germline CDR1 reads SGHTA; CDR2 reads FQGNSA. This CDR3 is 15 amino acids long. V was pared by 2 bases and J by 0 bases, with 8 bases between. CDR3 sequence (DNA): TGTGCCAGCAGCTTAATTATTAATAGCAATCAGCCCCAGCATTTT. Its translation is CASSLIINSNQPQHF.

The chain carries TRBV5-4 and TRBJ2-5, with 8 bases fitting TRBD2. The CDR3 extends over 14 amino acids. Germline-derived CDR1 and CDR2 are SGHNT and YYREEE (reference sequence). After removal of 0 bases from V and 4 bases from J, the junction contained 2 bases not matched to a gene. The CDR3 sequence: CASSLGTSPETQYF. The DNA of the CDR3 is TGTGCCAGCAGCTTGGGGACTAGCCCAGAGACCCAGTACTTC.

The chain combines TRBV11-3 with TRBJ1-2; 10 positions match TRBD1. Trimming at V came to 5 bases and at J to 6 bases, leaving 3 bases not matched to a gene. Germline V gives CDR1 SGHNT, CDR2 YENEEA. CDR3 length: 13 amino acids. The CDR3 reads CASSRTGGDGYTF. DNA for the CDR3: TGTGCCAGCAGCAGGACAGGGGGAGATGGCTACACCTTC. The entire variable domain, with the rest obtained from reference TRBV11-3 and TRBJ1-2, is as follows: EAGVVQSPRYKIIEKKQPVAFWCNPISGHNTLYWYLQNLGQGPELLIRYENEEAVDDSQLPKDRFSAERLKGVDSTLKIQPAELGDSAVYLCASSRTGGDGYTFGSGTRLTVV.

This sequence joins TRBV6-1 and TRBJ2-7; D gene uncertain. Trimming removed 1 base from V and 3 bases from J, with 7 bases in between. The CDR3 is 13 amino acids. CDR1 is MNHNS, CDR2 SASEGT, per germline. The CDR3 DNA follows: TGTGCCAGCAGTGAAGTTTACAGCTACGAGCAGTACTTC. Its protein is CASSEVYSYEQYF.

The chain has TRBV6-5 and TRBJ2-3, with TRBD2 as a possible D gene (5 bases). From germline, CDR1 is MNHEY and CDR2 SVGAGI. The CDR3 extends over 13 amino acids. V was pared by 6 bases and J by 3 bases, with 10 bases between. The CDR3 DNA sequence: TGTGCCAGCAGCCTGAGGGAAACAGATACGCAGTATTTT. Translating it yields CASSLRETDTQYF.

The chain combines TRBV3-1 (or the pseudogene TRBV3-2) with TRBJ2-7, with a weak D call TRBD2 (6 bases). The germline gives CDR1 LGHDT, CDR2 YNNKEL (reference sequence). The CDR3 is 16 amino acids. V lost 3 bases and J lost 0, with 15 bases in between. The CDR3 reads CASSHLRLATSYEQYF. Written as DNA, the CDR3 is TGTGCCAGCAGCCACCTTCGGCTAGCGACCTCCTACGAGCAGTACTTC.

This chain connects TRBV19 to TRBJ2-2; 9 nucleotides line up with TRBD1. J was trimmed by 5 bases and V by 6 bases; bases with no gene match: 7. CDR1 LNHDA and CDR2 SQIVND come from the germline V gene (reference sequence). This CDR3 contains 15 residues. This CDR3 reads CASRGQGSGTGELFF. The CDR3 DNA follows: TGTGCCAGTAGGGGACAGGGAAGTGGTACCGGGGAGCTGTTTTTT. Complete variable domain (other parts from reference TRBV19 and TRBJ2-2): DGGITQSPKYLFRKEGQNVTLSCEQNLNHDAMYWYRQDPGQGLRLIYYSQIVNDFQKGDIAEGYSVSREKKESFPLTVTSAQKNPTAFYLCASRGQGSGTGELFFGEGSRLTVL.

V gene TRBV30 combines with J gene TRBJ1-2; D might be TRBD1 (6 bases). The V end was cut by 3 bases, the J end by 4 bases, with 12 bases between. From germline, CDR1 is GTSNPN and CDR2 SVGIG (reference sequence). The CDR3 extends over 13 amino acids. In DNA form, the CDR3 reads TGTGCCTGGAGGGATACAGGGATCTATGGCTACACCTTC. Translation: CAWRDTGIYGYTF.

The V gene is TRBV5-1, the J gene TRBJ2-5; tentative D call: TRBD1 (6 bases). CDR1 is SGHRS, CDR2 YFSETQ, per germline. The CDR3 totals 18 residues. The V gene lost 4 bases and the J gene lost 5 bases, with 27 bases spanning the gap. In nucleotides, the CDR3 is TGCGCCAGCAGCACCGGGACATCCCTTGCGACAAGGGTGGAGACCCAGTACTTC. Protein: CASSTGTSLATRVETQYF.